This TCR beta chain stems from a study of beta chain features in type 1 diabetes. Regarding the study as a whole: Researchers report that Type 1 diabetes patients had moderately but significantly shorter TCRB CDR3s across all four CD4+ subsets. It was not settled here whether HLA type affects TCRB rearrangement.

Isolated RNA was reverse transcribed in full, so expressed TCRB transcripts were sequenced. Here immunoSEQ multiplex PCR was the method, and the copy in TCRdb shows in-frame clones only, minus some. Of 810,000 or so clones listed, 15% to 20% are singletons. A remark on this clone: The antigen is unknown.

Sequencing input: naive CD4+ T cells from blood. This TCR came from a woman aged 18-29 years in good health.

CDR3 DNA: TGTGCCAGTAGTACCGGGACAGGGGGAAGGAAGAATCAGCCCCAGCATTTT. Its translation: CASSTGTGGRKNQPQHF. The genes are TRBV19 and TRBJ1-5, with TRBD1 matching over 11 bases. With V trimmed by 4 bases and J by 4 bases, 9 bases remained unmatched. CDR3 length equals 17 residues. The germline V gene has CDR1 LNHDA and CDR2 SQIVND (reference sequence).